A selection of T cell receptor beta chains follows, all from one sample in a study of shared clonotypes between healthy human individuals. TCRdb's copy holds only in-frame clones and misses some; the assay was immunoSEQ multiplex PCR. Here the sample spans some 1.5 million clones, about 96% being singletons. The specimen was naive CD4+ T cells sorted from blood. All receptors derive from a man younger than 45 in good health. Both conserved end residues are part of each CDR3. D genes are given only for firm matches. The size entry is marked missing in some rows and otherwise reads once, few, many or a size class.

V	J	D	size	length	DNA	CDR3
TRBV30	TRBJ1-3	.	.	13	TGTGCCTGGAGTGGAAGGAGGGTAAACACCATATATTTT	CAWSGRRVNTIYF
TRBV11-2	TRBJ1-1	.	.	14	TGTGCCAGCAGCTTAAGAAACTTGAACACTGAAGCTTTCTTT	CASSLRNLNTEAFF
TRBV7-3	TRBJ2-2	.	.	15	TGTGCCAGCACCCTCCGGGGCGCTTCGACCGGGGAGCTGTTTTTT	CASTLRGASTGELFF
TRBV7-2	TRBJ2-7	.	once	15	TGTGCCAGCAGCTTCTCACAGGCCGCCCCGAACGAGCAGTACTTC	CASSFSQAAPNEQYF
TRBV5-5	TRBJ2-1	TRBD1	.	16	TGTGCCAGCAGTCCCCTTACAGGGGGCATGAATAATGAGCAGTTCTTC	CASSPLTGGMNNEQFF
TRBV29-1	TRBJ2-7	.	.	12	TGCAGCGTAGGACAGAGCTCCTACGAGCAGTACTTC	CSVGQSSYEQYF
TRBV6-4	TRBJ2-2	TRBD2	.	15	TGTGCCAGCAGTCATACTAGCGGGAACACCGGGGAGCTGTTTTTT	CASSHTSGNTGELFF
TRBV6-1	TRBJ2-5	TRBD2	.	17	TGTGCCAGCAGTGAAGAATCTAGCGGAGCGTACCAAGAGACCCAGTACTTC	CASSEESSGAYQETQYF
TRBV10-3	TRBJ1-1	TRBD1	.	16	TGTGCCATCAGTGAAGCGCCAGGGGGTATGAACACTGAAGCTTTCTTT	CAISEAPGGMNTEAFF
TRBV27	TRBJ2-3	TRBD1	.	15	TGTGCCAGCAATAGCCTCATCAAACAGGGGGATACGCAGTATTTT	CASNSLIKQGDTQYF
TRBV28	TRBJ2-1	.	.	11	TGTGCCAGCAGTTTCCAGGGACGGCAGTTCTTC	CASSFQGRQFF
TRBV28	TRBJ2-7	.	.	12	TGTGCCAGCAGTGACTACGGTTACGAGCAGTACTTC	CASSDYGYEQYF
TRBV6-1	TRBJ2-3	.	.	13	TGTGCCAGCAGGAAGGGTAGCACAGATACGCAGTATTTT	CASRKGSTDTQYF
TRBV7-2	TRBJ2-3	.	.	14	TGTGCCAGCAGCCCCCATTTCTACACAGATACGCAGTATTTT	CASSPHFYTDTQYF
TRBV11-2	TRBJ2-7	TRBD2	.	14	TGTGCCAGCAGGGACATCGGGACTAGGAACGAGCAGTACTTC	CASRDIGTRNEQYF
TRBV5-1	TRBJ2-3	.	.	14	TGCGCCAGCAGCTTGGGAGGGGTCACAGATACGCAGTATTTT	CASSLGGVTDTQYF
TRBV18	TRBJ2-1	TRBD1	.	18	TGTGCCAGCTCACCCGTCCCGGGACAGGGACGGCCGAACAATGAGCAGTTCTTC	CASSPVPGQGRPNNEQFF
TRBV5-1	TRBJ2-3	TRBD2	once	16	TGCGCCAGCAGCCGACTAGCTCCAACAGGCACAGATACGCAGTATTTT	CASSRLAPTGTDTQYF
TRBV7-9	TRBJ2-2	.	.	14	TGTGCCAGCAGCTTATATCTGAACACCGGGGAGCTGTTTTTT	CASSLYLNTGELFF
TRBV10-3	TRBJ1-1	.	.	14	TGTGCCATCACTGTGGTCCCCGGTGGCACTGAAGCTTTCTTT	CAITVVPGGTEAFF
TRBV7-8	TRBJ2-5	.	.	14	TGTGCCAGCAGCTTGGGACGGACCTTAGAGACCCAGTACTTC	CASSLGRTLETQYF
TRBV19	TRBJ1-4	TRBD1	once	15	TGTGCCAGTAGGAGAACCGGGACAGAGAATGAAAAACTGTTTTTT	CASRRTGTENEKLFF
TRBV5-1	TRBJ1-2	.	.	17	TGCGCCAGCAGCTTGGCGTCCAGGGATGGGGCTAACTATGGCTACACCTTC	CASSLASRDGANYGYTF